The subject of this entry is one T cell receptor beta chain. Germline loops: CDR1 MNHNS, CDR2 SASEGT. With 4 bases removed from V and 0 bases from J, the gap between germline ends came to 13 bases. The CDR3 totals 16 residues. Participant reports of clinical history set cohort assignment. The data were obtained in a study of blood T cell repertoires in COVID-19. Repertoires were generated with immunoSEQ multiplex PCR, while TCRdb's copy carries only in-frame clones and drops some. The sample lists roughly 180,000 clones, 86% occurring once. The chain carries TRBV6-1 and TRBJ1-5; D unresolved. The sequence derives from a woman in her 30s who had recovered from COVID-19. The sample was PBMCs or T cells enriched from blood (not recorded which). CDR3 DNA sequence: TGTGCCAGCAGTGGCTCCCGGCGGAATAGCAATCAGCCCCAGCATTTT. Its translation is CASSGSRRNSNQPQHF.